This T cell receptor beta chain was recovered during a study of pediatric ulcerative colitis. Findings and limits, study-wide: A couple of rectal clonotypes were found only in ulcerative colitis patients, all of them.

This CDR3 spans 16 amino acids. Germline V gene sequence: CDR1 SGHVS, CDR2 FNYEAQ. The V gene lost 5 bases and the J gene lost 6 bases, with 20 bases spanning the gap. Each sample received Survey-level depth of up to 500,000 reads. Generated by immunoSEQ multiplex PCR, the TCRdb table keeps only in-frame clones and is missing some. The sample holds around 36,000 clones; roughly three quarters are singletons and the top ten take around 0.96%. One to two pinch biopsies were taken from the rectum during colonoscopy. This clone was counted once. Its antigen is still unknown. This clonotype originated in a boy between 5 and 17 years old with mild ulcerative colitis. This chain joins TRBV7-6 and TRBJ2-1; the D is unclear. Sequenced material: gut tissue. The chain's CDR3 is CASSPPFASPGNEQFF. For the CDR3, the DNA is TGTGCCAGCAGCCCACCCTTCGCGAGCCCTGGCAATGAGCAGTTCTTC.